These 10 T cell receptor beta chains share one sample of origin, sequenced in a study of T cell responses to AZD1222 COVID-19 vaccine. This table comes from immunoSEQ multiplex PCR, and its TCRdb copy is limited to in-frame clones, with some not included. The sample carries 100,000 to 150,000 clones, approximately 85% recorded once. The material sequenced was peripheral blood, taken 28 days after the second AZD1222 dose. These receptors were obtained from an adult who received the AZD1222 COVID-19 vaccine.

This rearrangement joins TRBV4-1 to TRBJ1-2, with 7 bases matching TRBD1. The CDR3 length is 16 residues. Germline lookup yields CDR1 MGHRA and CDR2 YSYEKL. V lost 5 bases and J lost 0; bases outside the gene matches: 9. The CDR3 spells CASSISGTATNYGYTF. The CDR3 bases are TGCGCCAGCAGCATATCCGGGACAGCCACTAACTATGGCTACACCTTC.

The V call is TRBV7-9, the J call TRBJ2-2; TRBD2 matches at 15 bases. There are 18 residues in the CDR3. The J segment lost 4 bases and the V segment lost 5 bases, leaving 8 bases of the junction unmatched. Germline CDR1 and CDR2: SEHNR and FQNEAQ (reference sequence). The CDR3 spells CASSRRGLAGGSTGELFF. DNA for the CDR3: TGTGCCAGCAGCCGTCGGGGACTAGCGGGGGGAAGCACCGGGGAGCTGTTTTTT.

This clone has just one count. V usage is TRBV30 and J usage is TRBJ1-2, with D unresolved. V lost 3 bases and J lost 0, with 11 bases in between. This CDR3 is built from 14 residues. Germline CDR1 reads GTSNPN; CDR2 reads SVGIG (reference sequence). CDR3 sequence reads: CAWRHSGSNYGYTF. Written as DNA, the CDR3 is TGTGCCTGGAGACACTCGGGGTCTAACTATGGCTACACCTTC.

The chain joins TRBV6-1 to TRBJ1-5, with D possibly matching TRBD1 (5 bases). The CDR3 extends over 15 amino acids. Between the trimmed V and J ends, which lost 2 bases and 6 bases, there was a span of 14 bases. Germline V gives CDR1 MNHNS, CDR2 SASEGT. CDR3 DNA: TGTGCCAGCAGTGAACAGGGAGCGGGTGTTCAGCCCCAGCATTTT. This gives the protein CASSEQGAGVQPQHF.

This clone was recorded a few times. The chain has TRBV30 and TRBJ1-4; D remains unclear. Germline CDR1 is GTSNPN and CDR2 is SVGIG (reference sequence). Trimming took off 8 bases at V and 8 bases at J, with 12 bases between the two ends. The CDR3 is 11 amino acids. CDR3 nucleotide sequence: TGTGCCCGATGGACGGCCGAAAAACTGTTTTTT. Encoded protein: CARWTAEKLFF.

The chain links TRBV20-1 to TRBJ2-7; D possibly corresponds to TRBD2 (6 bases). Trimming took off 3 bases at V and 3 bases at J, with 21 bases between the two ends. The CDR3 contains 16 residues. Germline V CDR1 and CDR2: DFQATT, SNEGSKA (reference sequence). DNA of the CDR3: TGCAGTGCTAGTACAATACCCGGGGGAAAGGGCTACGAGCAGTACTTC. Translation gives CSASTIPGGKGYEQYF.

The V and J genes are TRBV3-1 (or the pseudogene TRBV3-2) and TRBJ2-5; TRBD2 aligns across 10 bases. Germline V gives CDR1 LGHDT, CDR2 YNNKEL (reference sequence). Unmatched junction bases numbered 10, after V lost 4 bases and J lost 5 bases. The CDR3 has 16 residues. The CDR3 here is CASSPRLAGAGETQYF. CDR3 sequence (DNA): TGTGCCAGCAGCCCTAGGCTAGCGGGGGCCGGGGAGACCCAGTACTTC.

V is TRBV30 and J is TRBJ1-1; no firm D call. The CDR3 extends over 11 amino acids. V lost 2 bases and J 8 bases, leaving 9 bases between the germline ends. Germline V CDR1 and CDR2: GTSNPN, SVGIG (reference sequence). CDR3 in amino acids: CAWSLSTEAFF. DNA for the CDR3: TGTGCCTGGAGTCTCAGTACCGAAGCTTTCTTT.

The table lists this clone with a few counts. The chain is built from TRBV27 and TRBJ1-5; D possibly corresponds to TRBD1 (6 bases). V dropped 3 bases and J dropped 1 base, with 7 bases sitting between them. The CDR3 length is 14 residues. Germline V gene sequence: CDR1 MNHEY, CDR2 SMNVEV (reference sequence). CDR3 residues: CASSLTGSNQPQHF. CDR3 sequence (DNA): TGTGCCAGCAGTTTGACAGGCAGCAATCAGCCCCAGCATTTT.

This clone was detected only a few times. This sequence joins TRBV6-1 and TRBJ2-5, with 7 nucleotides matching TRBD1. V gave up 0 bases and J gave up 2 bases; unmatched junction bases: 12. Germline V gives CDR1 MNHNS, CDR2 SASEGT. The CDR3 is 18 residues long. CDR3 amino acids: CASSEAQGFAVEQETQYF. The CDR3 DNA reads TGTGCCAGCAGTGAAGCACAGGGGTTCGCTGTCGAACAAGAGACCCAGTACTTC.